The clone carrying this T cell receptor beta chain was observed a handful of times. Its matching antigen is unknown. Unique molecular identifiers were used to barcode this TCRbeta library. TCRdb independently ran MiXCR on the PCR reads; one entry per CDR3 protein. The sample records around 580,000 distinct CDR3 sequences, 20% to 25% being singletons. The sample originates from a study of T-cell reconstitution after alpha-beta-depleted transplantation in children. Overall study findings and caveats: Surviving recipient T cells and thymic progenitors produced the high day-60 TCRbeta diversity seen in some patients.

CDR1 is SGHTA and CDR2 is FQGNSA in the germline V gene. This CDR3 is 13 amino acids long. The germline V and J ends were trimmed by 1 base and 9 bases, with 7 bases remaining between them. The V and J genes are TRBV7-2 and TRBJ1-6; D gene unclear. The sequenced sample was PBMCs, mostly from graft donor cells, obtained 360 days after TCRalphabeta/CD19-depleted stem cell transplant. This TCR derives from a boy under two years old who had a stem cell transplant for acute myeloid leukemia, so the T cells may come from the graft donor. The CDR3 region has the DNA TGTGCCAGCAGCTTAGTATGGGCTTCACCCCTCCACTTT. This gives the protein CASSLVWASPLHF.